This TCR beta chain was recorded in a study of OX40 agonist ivuxolimab in advanced cancers. Turning to the study itself: It was ivuxolimab, an agonistic anti-OX40 (CD134) antibody, that patients were treated with. Every patient in dose escalation had hepatocellular carcinoma, melanoma, renal cell or head and neck cancer. Three partial responders included one hepatocellular carcinoma patient and two cutaneous melanoma patients. Study outcomes and limitations: CD4+ and CD8+ blood T cells expanded clonally by week 6 at 0.1 to 3.0 mg/kg.

Using immunoSEQ multiplex PCR, the repertoire was profiled, and TCRdb retains in-frame clones only, with some absent. This sample yields 30,000 to 35,000 clones, of which around 74% are seen a single time; about a fifth belongs to the top ten. In this sample, this clone turned up once. Its target is unknown. V lost 3 bases, J lost 3 bases, and 11 bases lay in between. Germline assignment: CDR1 LGHNA and CDR2 YNFKEQ. The CDR3 is 15 amino acids. The source of this sequence is an adult with an advanced solid tumor such as melanoma, head and neck, liver or kidney cancer. The specimen was CD4+ or CD8+ T cells sorted from blood, collected in a trial of the OX40 agonist ivuxolimab. The chain links TRBV4-2 to TRBJ2-2; maybe TRBD2 (6 bases). The chain's CDR3 is CASSQEGWDTGELFF. The CDR3 region has the DNA TGTGCCAGCAGCCAGGAGGGGTGGGACACCGGGGAGCTGTTTTTT.